This TCR beta chain was sequenced for a study of cytomegalovirus exposure and HLA in healthy donors. Study-wide results and limits: Because they were indistinguishable, some V segments, including TRBV6-2 and TRBV6-3, were excluded. Upon later analysis, HLA-associated TCR beta chains proved more clonally expanded than other, equally common chains.

Donors sampled were nominally healthy, though unrecorded immune exposures were likely. Turning to this clone: Its antigen is still unknown.

The PCR used 60 Vbeta and 13 Jbeta primers. Produced via immunoSEQ multiplex PCR; TCRdb's table is partial and in-frame only. Of approximately 90,000 clones in the sample, around four fifths were seen once. The J segment lost 0 bases and the V segment lost 6 bases, leaving 5 bases of the junction unmatched. This CDR3 has 14 amino acids. From germline, CDR1 is SGHTS and CDR2 YDEGEE. J is TRBJ2-7 and V is TRBV5-8; 8 bases are a match to TRBD1. This TCR was sampled from a male donor in good health and CMV-seronegative. What was sequenced was PBMCs. The CDR3 DNA reads TGTGCCAGCAAGGACAGGGAGAGCTCCTACGAGCAGTACTTC. As protein: CASKDRESSYEQYF.